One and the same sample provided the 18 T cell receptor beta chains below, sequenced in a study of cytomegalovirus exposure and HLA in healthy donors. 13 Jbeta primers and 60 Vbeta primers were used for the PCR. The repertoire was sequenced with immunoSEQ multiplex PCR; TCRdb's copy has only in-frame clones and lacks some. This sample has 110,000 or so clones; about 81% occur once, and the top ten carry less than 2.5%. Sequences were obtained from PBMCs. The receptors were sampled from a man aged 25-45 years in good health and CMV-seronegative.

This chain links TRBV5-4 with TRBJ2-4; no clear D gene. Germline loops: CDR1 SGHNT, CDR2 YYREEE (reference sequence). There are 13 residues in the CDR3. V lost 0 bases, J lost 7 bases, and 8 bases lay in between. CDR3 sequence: CASSLDDGNIQYF. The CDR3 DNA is TGTGCCAGCAGCTTGGACGACGGGAACATTCAGTACTTC. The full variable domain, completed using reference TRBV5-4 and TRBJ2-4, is ETGVTQSPTHLIKTRGQQVTLRCSSQSGHNTVSWYQQALGQGPQFIFQYYREEENGRGNFPPRFSGLQFPNYSSELNVNALELDDSALYLCASSLDDGNIQYFGAGTRLSVL.

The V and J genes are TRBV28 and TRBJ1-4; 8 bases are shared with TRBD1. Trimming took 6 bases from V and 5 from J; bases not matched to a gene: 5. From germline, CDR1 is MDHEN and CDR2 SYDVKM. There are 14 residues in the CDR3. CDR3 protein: CASSRQGWNEKLFF. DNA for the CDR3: TGTGCCAGCAGCAGACAGGGGTGGAATGAAAAACTGTTTTTT.

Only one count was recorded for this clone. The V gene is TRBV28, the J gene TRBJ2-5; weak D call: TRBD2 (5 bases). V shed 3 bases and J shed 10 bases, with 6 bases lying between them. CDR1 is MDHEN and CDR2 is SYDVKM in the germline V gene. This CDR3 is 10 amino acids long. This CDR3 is CASSLEVQYF. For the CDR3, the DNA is TGTGCCAGCAGTTTGGAGGTCCAGTACTTC.

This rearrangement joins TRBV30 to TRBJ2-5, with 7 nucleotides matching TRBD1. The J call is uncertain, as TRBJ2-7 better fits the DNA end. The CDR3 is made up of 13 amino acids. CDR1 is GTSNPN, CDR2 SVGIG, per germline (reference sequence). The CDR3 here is CAWETGEGYEQYF. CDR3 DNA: TGTGCCTGGGAAACAGGGGAAGGGTACGAGCAGTACTTC.

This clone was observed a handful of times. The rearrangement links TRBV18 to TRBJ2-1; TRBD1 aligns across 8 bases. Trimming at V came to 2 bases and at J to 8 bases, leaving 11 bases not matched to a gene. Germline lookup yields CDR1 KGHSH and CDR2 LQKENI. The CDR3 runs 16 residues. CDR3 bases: TGTGCCAGCTCACCAGTACAGGGGGGAGTTGCCCATGAGCAGTTCTTC. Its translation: CASSPVQGGVAHEQFF.

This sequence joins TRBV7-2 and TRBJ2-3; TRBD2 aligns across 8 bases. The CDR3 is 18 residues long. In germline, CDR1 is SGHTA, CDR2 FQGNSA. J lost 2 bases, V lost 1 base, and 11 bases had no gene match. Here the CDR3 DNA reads TGTGCCAGCAGCTTAGTTCGAGTGGCGGGAGGTCTCACAGATACGCAGTATTTT. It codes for CASSLVRVAGGLTDTQYF.

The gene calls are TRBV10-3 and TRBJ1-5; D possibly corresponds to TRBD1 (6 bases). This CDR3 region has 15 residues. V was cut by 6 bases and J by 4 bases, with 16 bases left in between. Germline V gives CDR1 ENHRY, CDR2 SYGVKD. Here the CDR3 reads CAISQGSYSNQPQHF. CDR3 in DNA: TGTGCCATCAGCCAGGGGTCGTACTCTAATCAGCCCCAGCATTTT.

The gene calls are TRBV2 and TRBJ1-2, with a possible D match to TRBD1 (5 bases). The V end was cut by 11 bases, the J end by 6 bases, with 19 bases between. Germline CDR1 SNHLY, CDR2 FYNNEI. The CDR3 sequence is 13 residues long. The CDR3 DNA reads TGTGCCGGGTTTGGGGGGAGTACGGATGGCTACACCTTC. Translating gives CAGFGGSTDGYTF.

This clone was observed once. The CDR3 protein is CASSLSVQVRGYTF. CDR3 in DNA: TGTGCCAGCAGCTTATCGGTACAGGTCCGTGGCTACACCTTC. The J gene is TRBJ1-2, the V gene TRBV7-9, with D possibly being TRBD1 (5 bases). V lost 2 bases to trimming and J lost 7 bases, with 14 bases between them. The germline gives CDR1 SEHNR, CDR2 FQNEAQ (reference sequence). This CDR3 has 14 residues.

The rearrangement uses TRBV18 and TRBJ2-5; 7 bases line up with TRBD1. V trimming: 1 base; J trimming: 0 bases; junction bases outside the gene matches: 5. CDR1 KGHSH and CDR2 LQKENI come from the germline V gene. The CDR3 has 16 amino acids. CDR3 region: CASSPLGQAYQETQYF. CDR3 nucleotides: TGTGCCAGCTCACCACTTGGACAGGCGTACCAAGAGACCCAGTACTTC.

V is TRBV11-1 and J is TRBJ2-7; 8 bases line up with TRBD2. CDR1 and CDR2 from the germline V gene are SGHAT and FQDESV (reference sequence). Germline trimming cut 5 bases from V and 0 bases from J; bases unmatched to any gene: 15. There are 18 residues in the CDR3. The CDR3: CASSHTGAGGFSSYEQYF. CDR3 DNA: TGTGCCAGCAGCCACACCGGGGCGGGAGGATTCAGCTCCTACGAGCAGTACTTC.

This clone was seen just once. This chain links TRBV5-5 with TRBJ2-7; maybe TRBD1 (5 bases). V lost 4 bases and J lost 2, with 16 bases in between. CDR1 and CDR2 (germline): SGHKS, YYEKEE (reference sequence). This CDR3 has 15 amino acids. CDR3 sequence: CASSRQQELPYEQYF. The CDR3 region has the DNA TGTGCCAGCAGCCGACAGCAAGAACTACCCTACGAGCAGTACTTC.

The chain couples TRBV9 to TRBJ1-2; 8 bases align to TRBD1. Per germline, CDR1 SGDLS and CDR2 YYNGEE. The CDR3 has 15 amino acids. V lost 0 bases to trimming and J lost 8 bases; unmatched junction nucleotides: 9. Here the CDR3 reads CASSVVLQGAEGYTF. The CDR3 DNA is TGTGCCAGCAGCGTAGTACTCCAGGGGGCAGAGGGCTACACCTTC.

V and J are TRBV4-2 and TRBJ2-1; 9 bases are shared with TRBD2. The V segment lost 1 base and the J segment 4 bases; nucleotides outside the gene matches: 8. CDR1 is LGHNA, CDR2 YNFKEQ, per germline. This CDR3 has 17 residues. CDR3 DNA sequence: TGTGCCAGCAGCCAAGGTACACTAGCGGGTCCTTACAATGAGCAGTTCTTC. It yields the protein CASSQGTLAGPYNEQFF.

This CDR3 reads CASSSPTRGTEVEKLFF. For the CDR3, the DNA is TGTGCCAGCAGTTCCCCTACCCGAGGGACAGAAGTCGAAAAACTGTTTTTT. The chain couples TRBV28 to TRBJ1-4, with 7 bases matching TRBD1. Germline lookup yields CDR1 MDHEN and CDR2 SYDVKM. The CDR3 is 17 residues long. With V trimmed by 4 bases and J by 8 bases, 16 bases remained unmatched.

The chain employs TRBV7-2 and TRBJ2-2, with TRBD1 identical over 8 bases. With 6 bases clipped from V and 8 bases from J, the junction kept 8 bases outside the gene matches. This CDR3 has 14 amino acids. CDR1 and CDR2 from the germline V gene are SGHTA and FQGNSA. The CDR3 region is CASRQGAQGGELFF. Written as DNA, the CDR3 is TGTGCCAGCAGGCAGGGGGCTCAAGGGGGGGAGCTGTTTTTT.

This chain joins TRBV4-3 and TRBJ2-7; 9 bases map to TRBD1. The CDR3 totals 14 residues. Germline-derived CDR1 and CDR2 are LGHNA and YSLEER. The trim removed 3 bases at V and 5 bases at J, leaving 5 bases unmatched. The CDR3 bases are TGCGCCAGCAGCCACGGGGACAGGGCCCACGAGCAGTACTTC. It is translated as CASSHGDRAHEQYF.

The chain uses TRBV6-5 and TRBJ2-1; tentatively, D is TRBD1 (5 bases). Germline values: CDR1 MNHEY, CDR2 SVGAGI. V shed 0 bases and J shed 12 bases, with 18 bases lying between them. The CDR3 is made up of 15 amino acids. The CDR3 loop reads CASSYSLPQAYRQFF. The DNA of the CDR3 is TGTGCCAGCAGTTACTCTCTGCCACAGGCATATCGGCAGTTCTTC.